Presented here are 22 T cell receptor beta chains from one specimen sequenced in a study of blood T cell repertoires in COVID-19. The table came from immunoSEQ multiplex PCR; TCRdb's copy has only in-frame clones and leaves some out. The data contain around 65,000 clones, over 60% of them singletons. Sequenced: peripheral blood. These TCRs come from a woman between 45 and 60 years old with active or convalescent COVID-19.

In nucleotides, the CDR3 is TGCGCCAGCAGGTGGGCCGGGACAGGGGACACTGAAGCTTTCTTT. Protein product: CASRWAGTGDTEAFF. The rearrangement joins TRBV4-1 to TRBJ1-1; 10 bases line up with TRBD1. J lost 3 bases, V lost 6 bases, and 7 bases had no gene match. CDR1 MGHRA and CDR2 YSYEKL come from the germline V gene. The CDR3 has 15 residues.

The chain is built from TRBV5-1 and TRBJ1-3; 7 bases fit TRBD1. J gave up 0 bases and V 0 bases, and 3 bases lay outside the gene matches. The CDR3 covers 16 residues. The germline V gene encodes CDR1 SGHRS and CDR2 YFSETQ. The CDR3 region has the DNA TGCGCCAGCAGCTTGGAGGGGGCAGGCTCTGGAAACACCATATATTTT. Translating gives CASSLEGAGSGNTIYF.

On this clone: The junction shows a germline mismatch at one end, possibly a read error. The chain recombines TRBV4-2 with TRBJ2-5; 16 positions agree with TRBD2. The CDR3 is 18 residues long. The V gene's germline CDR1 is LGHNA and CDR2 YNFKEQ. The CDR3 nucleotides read TGTGCCAGCAGTCAAGTCGGGACTAGCGGGAGGGCGGGGGAGACCCAGTACTTC. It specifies CASSQVGTSGRAGETQYF.

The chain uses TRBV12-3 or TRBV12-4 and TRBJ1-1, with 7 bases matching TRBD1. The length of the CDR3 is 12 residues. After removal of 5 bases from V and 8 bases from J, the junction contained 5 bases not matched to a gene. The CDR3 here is CASSRGGSEAFF. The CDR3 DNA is TGTGCCAGCAGTAGAGGGGGCAGCGAAGCTTTCTTT.

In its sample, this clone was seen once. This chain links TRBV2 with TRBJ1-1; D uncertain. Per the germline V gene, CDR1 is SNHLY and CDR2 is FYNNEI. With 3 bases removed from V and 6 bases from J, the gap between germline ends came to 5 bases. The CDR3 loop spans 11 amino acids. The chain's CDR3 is CASSDSSEAFF. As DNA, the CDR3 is TGTGCCAGCAGTGATTCCTCTGAAGCTTTCTTT. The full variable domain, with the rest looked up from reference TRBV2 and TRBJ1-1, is EPEVTQTPSHQVTQMGQEVILRCVPISNHLYFYWYRQILGQKVEFLVSFYNNEISEKSEIFDDQFSVERPDGSNFTLKIRSTKLEDSAMYFCASSDSSEAFFGQGTRLTVV.

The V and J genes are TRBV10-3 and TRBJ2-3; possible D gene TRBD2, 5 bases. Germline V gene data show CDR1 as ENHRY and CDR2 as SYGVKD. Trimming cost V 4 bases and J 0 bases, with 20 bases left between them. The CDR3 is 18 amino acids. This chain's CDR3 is CAISAPLSGVPSTDTQYF. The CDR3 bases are TGTGCCATCAGTGCCCCTCTAAGCGGAGTACCTAGCACAGATACGCAGTATTTT.

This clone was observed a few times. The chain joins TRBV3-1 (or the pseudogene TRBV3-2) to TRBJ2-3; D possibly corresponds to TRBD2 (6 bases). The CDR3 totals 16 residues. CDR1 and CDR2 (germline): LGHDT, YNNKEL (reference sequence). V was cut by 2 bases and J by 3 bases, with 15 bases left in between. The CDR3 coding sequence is TGTGCCAGCAGCCAAAGTACGGGAGACGGAACAGATACGCAGTATTTT. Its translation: CASSQSTGDGTDTQYF.

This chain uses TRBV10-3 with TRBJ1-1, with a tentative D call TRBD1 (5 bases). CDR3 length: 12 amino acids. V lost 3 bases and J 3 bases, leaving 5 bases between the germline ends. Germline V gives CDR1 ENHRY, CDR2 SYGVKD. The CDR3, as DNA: TGTGCCATCAGTGACAGGGACACTGAAGCTTTCTTT. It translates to CAISDRDTEAFF.

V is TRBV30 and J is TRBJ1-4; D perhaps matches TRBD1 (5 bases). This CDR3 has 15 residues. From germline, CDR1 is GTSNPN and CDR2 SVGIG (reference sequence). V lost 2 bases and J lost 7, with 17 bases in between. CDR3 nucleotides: TGTGCCTGGAGTCCGTCGCGGGACCGCGTTGAAAAACTGTTTTTT. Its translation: CAWSPSRDRVEKLFF.

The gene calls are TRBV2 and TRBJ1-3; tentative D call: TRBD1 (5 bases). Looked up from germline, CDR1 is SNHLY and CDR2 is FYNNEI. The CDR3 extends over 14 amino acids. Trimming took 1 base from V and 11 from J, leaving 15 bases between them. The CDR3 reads CASSEVRGYQSIYF. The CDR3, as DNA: TGTGCCAGCAGTGAAGTCCGGGGGTATCAGTCCATATATTTT. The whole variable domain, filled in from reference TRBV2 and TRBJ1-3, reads EPEVTQTPSHQVTQMGQEVILRCVPISNHLYFYWYRQILGQKVEFLVSFYNNEISEKSEIFDDQFSVERPDGSNFTLKIRSTKLEDSAMYFCASSEVRGYQSIYFGEGSWLTVV.

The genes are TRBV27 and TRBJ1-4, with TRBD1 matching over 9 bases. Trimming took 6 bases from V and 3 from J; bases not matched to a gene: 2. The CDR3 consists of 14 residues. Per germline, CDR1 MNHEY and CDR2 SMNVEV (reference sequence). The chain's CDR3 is CASSRQGANEKLFF. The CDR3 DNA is TGTGCCAGCAGCCGACAGGGGGCTAATGAAAAACTGTTTTTT.

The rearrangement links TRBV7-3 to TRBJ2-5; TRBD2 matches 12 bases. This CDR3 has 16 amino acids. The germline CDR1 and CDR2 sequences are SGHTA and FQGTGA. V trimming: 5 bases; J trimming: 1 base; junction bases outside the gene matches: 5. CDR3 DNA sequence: TGTGCCAGCAGCAGTGGACTAGCGGGAACCCAAGAGACCCAGTACTTC. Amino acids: CASSSGLAGTQETQYF.

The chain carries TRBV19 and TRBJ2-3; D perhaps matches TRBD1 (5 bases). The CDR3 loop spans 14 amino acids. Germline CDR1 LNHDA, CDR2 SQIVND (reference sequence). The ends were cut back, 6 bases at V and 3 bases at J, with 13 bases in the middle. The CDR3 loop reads CASRELHRTDTQYF. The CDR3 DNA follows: TGTGCCAGTAGGGAGCTCCACAGGACAGATACGCAGTATTTT.

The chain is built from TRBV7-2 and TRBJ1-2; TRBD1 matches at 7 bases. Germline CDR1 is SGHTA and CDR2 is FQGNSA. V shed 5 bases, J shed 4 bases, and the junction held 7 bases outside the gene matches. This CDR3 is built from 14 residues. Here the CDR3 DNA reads TGTGCCAGCAGCGCGACGGGACAGATCTATGGCTACACCTTC. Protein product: CASSATGQIYGYTF.

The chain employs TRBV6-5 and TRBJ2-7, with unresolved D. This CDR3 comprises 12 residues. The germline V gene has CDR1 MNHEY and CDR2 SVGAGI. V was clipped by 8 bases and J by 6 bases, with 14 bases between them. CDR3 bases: TGTGCCAGCGGATCCTACTTAGCCGAGCAGTACTTC. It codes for CASGSYLAEQYF.

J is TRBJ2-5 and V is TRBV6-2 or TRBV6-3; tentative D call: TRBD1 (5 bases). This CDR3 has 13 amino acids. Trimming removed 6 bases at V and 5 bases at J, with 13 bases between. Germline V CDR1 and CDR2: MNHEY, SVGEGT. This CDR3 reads CASSLRVGETQYF. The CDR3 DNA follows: TGTGCCAGCAGCCTCAGGGTGGGGGAGACCCAGTACTTC.

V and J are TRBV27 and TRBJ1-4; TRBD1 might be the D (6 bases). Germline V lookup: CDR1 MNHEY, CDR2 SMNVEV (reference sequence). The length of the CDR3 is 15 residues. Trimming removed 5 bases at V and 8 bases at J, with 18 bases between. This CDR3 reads CASSPAGAPREKLFF. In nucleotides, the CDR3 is TGTGCCAGCAGTCCGGCAGGGGCCCCTCGGGAAAAACTGTTTTTT.

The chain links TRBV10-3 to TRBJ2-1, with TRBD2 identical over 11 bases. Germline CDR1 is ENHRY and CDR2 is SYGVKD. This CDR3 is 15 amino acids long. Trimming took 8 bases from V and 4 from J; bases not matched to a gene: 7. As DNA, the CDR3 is TGTGCCATCGGGTTGACTAGCGGGGAATACAATGAGCAGTTCTTC. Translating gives CAIGLTSGEYNEQFF.

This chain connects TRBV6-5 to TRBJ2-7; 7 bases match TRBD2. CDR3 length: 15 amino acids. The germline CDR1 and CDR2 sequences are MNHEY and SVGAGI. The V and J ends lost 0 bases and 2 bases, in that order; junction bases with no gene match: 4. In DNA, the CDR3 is TGTGCCAGCAGTTACTCCCTAGCGGACACCTACGAGCAGTACTTC. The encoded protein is CASSYSLADTYEQYF.

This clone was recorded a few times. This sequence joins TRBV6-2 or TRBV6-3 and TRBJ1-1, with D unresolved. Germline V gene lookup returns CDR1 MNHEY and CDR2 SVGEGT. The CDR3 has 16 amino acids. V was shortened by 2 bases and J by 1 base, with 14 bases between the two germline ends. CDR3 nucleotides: TGTGCCAGCAGTTACCGCGGGAAGGGTTCGAACACTGAAGCTTTCTTT. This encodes CASSYRGKGSNTEAFF.

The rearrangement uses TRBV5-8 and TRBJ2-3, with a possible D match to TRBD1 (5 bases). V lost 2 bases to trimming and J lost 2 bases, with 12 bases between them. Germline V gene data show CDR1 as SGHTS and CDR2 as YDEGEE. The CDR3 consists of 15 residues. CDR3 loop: CASSLRGQFTDTQYF. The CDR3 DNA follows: TGTGCCAGCAGCTTAAGGGGCCAGTTCACAGATACGCAGTATTTT.

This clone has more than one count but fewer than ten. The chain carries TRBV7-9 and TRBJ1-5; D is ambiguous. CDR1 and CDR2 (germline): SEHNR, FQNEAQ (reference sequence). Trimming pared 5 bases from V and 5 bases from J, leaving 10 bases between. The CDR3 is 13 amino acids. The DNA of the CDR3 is TGTGCCAGCAGCCCCTCGGGAGATCAGCCCCAGCATTTT. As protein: CASSPSGDQPQHF. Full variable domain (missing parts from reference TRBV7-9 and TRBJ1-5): DTGVSQNPRHKITKRGQNVTFRCDPISEHNRLYWYRQTLGQGPEFLTYFQNEAQLEKSRLLSDRFSAERPKGSFSTLEIQRTEQGDSAMYLCASSPSGDQPQHFGDGTRLSIL.